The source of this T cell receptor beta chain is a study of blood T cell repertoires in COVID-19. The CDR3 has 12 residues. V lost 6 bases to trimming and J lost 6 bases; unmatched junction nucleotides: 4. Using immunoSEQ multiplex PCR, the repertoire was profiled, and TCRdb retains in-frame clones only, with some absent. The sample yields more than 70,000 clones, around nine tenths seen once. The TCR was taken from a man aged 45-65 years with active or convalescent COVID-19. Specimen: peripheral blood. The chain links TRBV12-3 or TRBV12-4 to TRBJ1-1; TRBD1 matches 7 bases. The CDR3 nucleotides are TGTGCCAGCAGACAGGGGATCTCTGAAGCTTTCTTT. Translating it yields CASRQGISEAFF.